The 10 T cell receptor beta chains in this list originate from one sample, sequenced in a study of human T cells and chemical hapten exposure. The sample's time point: patch test 1, 2 weeks after DPC sensitization. The treatment denotes: therapeutic diphenylcyclopropenone sensitization with weekly scalp DPC. In TCRdb, the RACE reads were re-called with MiXCR into one record per CDR3 protein. The sample yields approximately 350,000 distinct CDR3 sequences, around 6.9% seen once. The sample here was whole blood, taken in connection with sensitization to the hapten diphenylcyclopropenone (DPC). All receptors come from a young woman with alopecia areata. Some clones in this sample may be carry-over from other donors' samples.

The rearrangement joins TRBV7-2 to TRBJ2-3, with D perhaps being TRBD1 or TRBD2 (6 bases each). The germline V gene has CDR1 SGHTA and CDR2 FQGNSA. This CDR3 region has 12 residues. V was clipped by 3 bases and J by 7 bases, with 8 bases between them. The CDR3 region is CASSFGGHTQYF. The CDR3 DNA reads as TGTGCCAGCAGCTTCGGGGGCCATACGCAGTATTTT.

This clonotype was recorded a few times. The V and J genes are TRBV6-1 and TRBJ2-3; D uncertain. The CDR3 length is 15 residues. The V gene's germline CDR1 is MNHNS and CDR2 SASEGT. V lost 2 bases and J lost 6, with 15 bases in between. The CDR3 DNA is TGTGCCAGCAGTGAATGGCTCCGTACCGACGATACGCAGTATTTT. The encoded protein is CASSEWLRTDDTQYF.

The CDR3 spells CASRSQGAVMEAFF. In DNA, the CDR3 is TGTGCCAGCCGAAGTCAGGGCGCTGTGATGGAAGCTTTCTTT. V is TRBV12-3 or TRBV12-4 and J is TRBJ1-1; the D gene is possibly TRBD1 (5 bases). V was shortened by 8 bases and J by 8 bases, with 21 bases between the two germline ends. This CDR3 spans 14 amino acids.

In its sample, this clonotype was seen many times. For the CDR3, the DNA is TGTGCCAGCTCACCAATGGAGGGGGCAGACTATGGCTACACCTTC. It encodes CASSPMEGADYGYTF. The gene calls are TRBV18 and TRBJ1-2, with 7 bases fitting TRBD1. J was trimmed by 3 bases and V by 2 bases; bases with no gene match: 6. Germline V gene lookup returns CDR1 KGHSH and CDR2 LQKENI. The CDR3 covers 15 residues. The variable domain in full, completed from reference TRBV18 and TRBJ1-2, reads NAGVMQNPRHLVRRRGQEARLRCSPMKGHSHVYWYRQLPEEGLKFMVYLQKENIIDESGMPKERFSAEFPKEGPSILRIQQVVRGDSAAYFCASSPMEGADYGYTFGSGTRLTVV.

CDR3 in DNA: TGCGCCAGCAGAGCGGCTAAGACTAGCGGGGGGGAAGAGACCCAGTACTTC. Protein product: CASRAAKTSGGEETQYF. The chain has TRBV5-1 and TRBJ2-5; 14 bases align to TRBD2. This CDR3 is built from 17 residues. Trimming cost V 5 bases and J 3 bases; bases outside gene matches: 9. Germline V CDR1 and CDR2: SGHRS, YFSETQ.

This clonotype has ten or more counts. The J gene is TRBJ2-3, the V gene TRBV10-3; D gene uncertain. The CDR3 length is 14 residues. Germline CDR1 and CDR2: ENHRY and SYGVKD. With 3 bases removed from V and 4 bases from J, the gap between germline ends came to 11 bases. The CDR3 DNA reads as TGTGCCATCAGTGACCGTTCCTCCCCAGATACGCAGTATTTT. Translating it yields CAISDRSSPDTQYF.

This clonotype was seen only a few times. The chain uses TRBV5-4 and TRBJ2-5; D is uncertain. CDR3 size: 14 residues. The V gene's germline CDR1 is SGHNT and CDR2 YYREEE (reference sequence). V dropped 4 bases and J dropped 7 bases, with 17 bases sitting between them. CDR3 sequence reads: CASSVDEWELTQYF. The CDR3 coding sequence is TGTGCCAGCAGCGTCGACGAATGGGAATTGACCCAGTACTTC.

The J gene is TRBJ2-3, the V gene TRBV29-1, with TRBD1 matching over 10 bases. Germline V gives CDR1 SQVTM, CDR2 ANQGSEA. CDR3 length: 14 residues. The ends lost 4 bases at V and 3 bases at J; junction bases unmatched: 4. CDR3 bases: TGCAGCGTTGCCGGGACAGGGGATACAGATACGCAGTATTTT. Amino acid sequence: CSVAGTGDTDTQYF.

This clonotype was detected a few times. The genes are TRBV7-9 and TRBJ2-3, with a tentative D call TRBD1 (5 bases). Trimming took 2 bases from V and 7 from J, leaving 7 bases between them. Germline CDR1 SEHNR, CDR2 FQNEAQ (reference sequence). This CDR3 has 12 residues. The CDR3 is CASSLKGNTQYF. DNA for the CDR3: TGTGCCAGCAGCTTAAAGGGGAATACGCAGTATTTT.

CDR3 bases: TGTGCCAGCTCGCTTAACAGCGGGGGGGCCTTGAATGAGCAGTTCTTC. This codes for CASSLNSGGALNEQFF. This rearrangement joins TRBV18 to TRBJ2-1; 10 bases match TRBD2. The germline V gene has CDR1 KGHSH and CDR2 LQKENI. The CDR3 loop spans 16 amino acids. J was trimmed by 7 bases and V by 6 bases; bases with no gene match: 12. Full variable domain (remainder filled in from reference TRBV18 and TRBJ2-1): NAGVMQNPRHLVRRRGQEARLRCSPMKGHSHVYWYRQLPEEGLKFMVYLQKENIIDESGMPKERFSAEFPKEGPSILRIQQVVRGDSAAYFCASSLNSGGALNEQFFGPGTRLTVL.